The 15 T cell receptor beta chains given below trace back to one sample, sequenced in a study of OX40 agonist ivuxolimab in advanced cancers. Libraries were constructed by the immunoSEQ multiplex PCR assay. In TCRdb, the immuneACCESS table is reduced to in-frame sequences with V and J assigned. These tables do not hold every clone; where another copy was compared, an unresolved V gene accounts for under half, and the others remain unexplained. Here the sample has approximately 13,000 clones; 80% occur a single time. Together, the top ten hold roughly 19% of the sample. The material was CD4+ or CD8+ T cells sorted from blood, obtained in a trial of the OX40 agonist ivuxolimab. Receptors originate from an adult with an advanced solid tumor such as melanoma, head and neck, liver or kidney cancer.

The chain joins TRBV7-3 to TRBJ2-2; D possibly uses TRBD1 or TRBD2 (6 bases each). Deletions cut 5 bases from V and 7 bases from J, with 11 bases between. This CDR3 has 13 amino acids. CDR1 SGHTA and CDR2 FQGTGA come from the germline V gene. The CDR3 nucleotides read TGTGCCAGCAGCGTACAGGGAGGCGGGGAGCTGTTTTTT. Its translation is CASSVQGGGELFF.

The chain combines TRBV5-4 with TRBJ2-1; tentative D call: TRBD2 (5 bases). The CDR3 is 12 amino acids. Germline lookup yields CDR1 SGHNT and CDR2 YYREEE (reference sequence). V shed 4 bases and J shed 11 bases, with 13 bases lying between them. The CDR3 loop reads CASSPHEGKQFF. Here the CDR3 DNA reads TGTGCCAGCAGCCCTCATGAGGGTAAGCAGTTCTTC.

This clone is medium-sized within its sample. The V call is TRBV5-1, the J call TRBJ2-3; tentatively, D is TRBD1 or TRBD2 (5 bases each). Germline V gene lookup returns CDR1 SGHRS and CDR2 YFSETQ. Trimming left V 4 bases short and J 0 bases short, with 12 bases between. The length of the CDR3 is 15 residues. CDR3 nucleotides: TGCGCCAGCAGCGTCGGGGACCCAAGCACAGATACGCAGTATTTT. Its protein is CASSVGDPSTDTQYF.

The chain has TRBV2 and TRBJ2-7; weak D call: TRBD2 (5 bases). Germline V gene sequence: CDR1 SNHLY, CDR2 FYNNEI. V shed 5 bases and J shed 2 bases, with 13 bases lying between them. This CDR3 comprises 14 residues. CDR3 protein: CASSSGKVPYEQYF. For the CDR3, the DNA is TGTGCCAGCAGTAGCGGAAAGGTACCCTACGAGCAGTACTTC. The full variable domain, in which reference TRBV2 and TRBJ2-7 provide the parts outside the CDR3, is EPEVTQTPSHQVTQMGQEVILRCVPISNHLYFYWYRQILGQKVEFLVSFYNNEISEKSEIFDDQFSVERPDGSNFTLKIRSTKLEDSAMYFCASSSGKVPYEQYFGPGTRLTVT.

The chain employs TRBV28 and TRBJ2-7; no clear D gene. The CDR3 totals 14 residues. The V and J ends lost 3 bases and 5 bases respectively, with 14 bases between them. Germline-derived CDR1 and CDR2 are MDHEN and SYDVKM. The CDR3 DNA sequence: TGTGCCAGCAGTTTGCGGTCCCACGTCGACGAGCAGTACTTC. Amino acid sequence: CASSLRSHVDEQYF.

This clone was seen once. The chain combines TRBV30 with TRBJ1-2; no clear D. V was shortened by 1 base and J by 8 bases, with 11 bases between the two germline ends. Germline CDR1 reads GTSNPN; CDR2 reads SVGIG (reference sequence). The length of the CDR3 is 12 residues. CDR3: CAWSGQSDGYTF. CDR3 nucleotides: TGTGCCTGGAGTGGCCAGTCCGACGGCTACACCTTC.

The chain uses TRBV4-3 and TRBJ2-1; a weak D match, TRBD2 (6 bases). Germline V CDR1 and CDR2: LGHNA, YSLEER. V shed 0 bases and J shed 9 bases, with 9 bases lying between them. The CDR3 contains 13 residues. The CDR3 spells CASSQDSGVEQFF. The CDR3 nucleotides read TGCGCCAGCAGCCAAGACTCGGGAGTTGAGCAGTTCTTC.

V gene TRBV7-2 combines with J gene TRBJ2-2; TRBD2 is a possible D gene (6 bases). The germline V gene encodes CDR1 SGHTA and CDR2 FQGNSA. The CDR3 extends over 14 amino acids. V lost 5 bases and J 3 bases, leaving 10 bases between the germline ends. The CDR3 here is CASSRRGHTGELFF. CDR3 DNA sequence: TGTGCCAGCAGCCGGCGGGGTCACACCGGGGAGCTGTTTTTT. The complete variable domain, with remaining parts taken from reference TRBV7-2 and TRBJ2-2, reads GAGVSQSPSNKVTEKGKDVELRCDPISGHTALYWYRQSLGQGLEFLIYFQGNSAPDKSGLPSDRFSAERTGGSVSTLTIQRTQQEDSAVYLCASSRRGHTGELFFGEGSRLTVL.

This clone was counted a few times. The chain carries TRBV28 and TRBJ1-4, with 9 bases matching TRBD1. Trimming at V came to 6 bases and at J to 3 bases, leaving 8 bases not matched to a gene. The CDR3 covers 16 residues. Germline V gene sequence: CDR1 MDHEN, CDR2 SYDVKM. CDR3 nucleotides: TGTGCCAGCAGGGACAGGGGCGGTGTAGCTAATGAAAAACTGTTTTTT. The encoded protein is CASRDRGGVANEKLFF.

This chain uses TRBV6-1 with TRBJ2-7; TRBD1 matches at 11 bases. This CDR3 is built from 14 residues. V shed 5 bases and J 3 bases; nucleotides not matched to a gene: 3. Germline loops: CDR1 MNHNS, CDR2 SASEGT. This CDR3 reads CASSIGTGGYEQYF. CDR3 sequence (DNA): TGTGCCAGCAGTATCGGGACAGGGGGCTACGAGCAGTACTTC.

The rearrangement uses TRBV28 and TRBJ2-1, with 10 bases identical to TRBD1. J was trimmed by 4 bases and V by 2 bases; bases with no gene match: 8. Per the germline V gene, CDR1 is MDHEN and CDR2 is SYDVKM. The CDR3 runs to 17 residues. The CDR3 here is CASSLLDRGHSYNEQFF. The CDR3 DNA reads as TGTGCCAGCAGTTTACTTGACAGGGGGCATAGTTACAATGAGCAGTTCTTC.

The chain combines TRBV19 with TRBJ1-4; D remains unclear. Germline CDR1 is LNHDA and CDR2 is SQIVND (reference sequence). This CDR3 comprises 14 residues. Trimming left V 3 bases short and J 11 bases short, with 16 bases between. Here the CDR3 reads CASSIAGTSGKLFF. DNA of the CDR3: TGTGCCAGTAGTATCGCGGGAACCAGCGGGAAACTGTTTTTT.

The chain links TRBV7-9 to TRBJ2-7; D is perhaps TRBD2 (6 bases). The germline CDR1 and CDR2 sequences are SEHNR and FQNEAQ (reference sequence). V lost 5 bases to trimming and J lost 4 bases, with 18 bases between them. The CDR3 loop spans 15 amino acids. The CDR3 sequence is CASSPTLAGRYEQYF. The CDR3, as DNA: TGTGCCAGCAGCCCAACCTTGGCGGGGAGGTACGAGCAGTACTTC.

For this clone: One junction end disagrees with the germline gene, perhaps due to a read error. CDR3 sequence reads: CASSLDAAFRIF. CDR3 sequence (DNA): TGTGCCAGCAGCTTAGACGCAGCATTCCGGATCTTC. The rearrangement uses TRBV7-9 and TRBJ2-1; D not resolved. CDR3 length: 12 amino acids. Germline V lookup: CDR1 SEHNR, CDR2 FQNEAQ (reference sequence).

The chain joins TRBV7-7 to TRBJ2-7; D tentatively fits TRBD1 or TRBD2 (5 bases each). Germline V gene lookup returns CDR1 SSHAT and CDR2 FNYEAQ (reference sequence). Trimming stripped 1 base from V and 3 bases from J, with 10 bases between. The CDR3 is 14 amino acids. CDR3 nucleotide sequence: TGTGCCAGCAGCTTAGTGGGGGATCTCTACGAGCAGTACTTC. Its protein product is CASSLVGDLYEQYF.